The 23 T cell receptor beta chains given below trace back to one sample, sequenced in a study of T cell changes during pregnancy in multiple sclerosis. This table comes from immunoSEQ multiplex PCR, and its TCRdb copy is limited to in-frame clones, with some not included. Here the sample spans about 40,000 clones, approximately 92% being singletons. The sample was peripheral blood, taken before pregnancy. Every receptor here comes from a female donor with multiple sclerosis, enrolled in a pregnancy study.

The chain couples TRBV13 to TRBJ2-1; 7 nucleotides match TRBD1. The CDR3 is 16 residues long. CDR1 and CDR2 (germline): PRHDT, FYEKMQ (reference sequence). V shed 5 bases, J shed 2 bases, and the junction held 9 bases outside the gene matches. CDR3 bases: TGTGCCAGCAGCAACAATTTGGGACAGCCCTACAATGAGCAGTTCTTC. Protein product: CASSNNLGQPYNEQFF.

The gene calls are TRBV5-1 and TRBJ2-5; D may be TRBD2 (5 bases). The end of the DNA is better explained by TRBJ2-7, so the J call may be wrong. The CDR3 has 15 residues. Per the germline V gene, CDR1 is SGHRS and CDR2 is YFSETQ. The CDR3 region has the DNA TGCGCCAGCAGCTTGGTGGTCGGGGTTTTCAACGAGCAGTACTTC. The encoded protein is CASSLVVGVFNEQYF.

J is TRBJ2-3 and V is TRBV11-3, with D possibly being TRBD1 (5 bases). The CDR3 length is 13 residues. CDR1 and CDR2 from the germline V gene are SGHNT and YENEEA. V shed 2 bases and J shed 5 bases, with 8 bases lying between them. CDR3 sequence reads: CASSLMGLDTQYF. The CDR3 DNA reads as TGTGCCAGCAGCTTAATGGGGCTAGATACGCAGTATTTT.

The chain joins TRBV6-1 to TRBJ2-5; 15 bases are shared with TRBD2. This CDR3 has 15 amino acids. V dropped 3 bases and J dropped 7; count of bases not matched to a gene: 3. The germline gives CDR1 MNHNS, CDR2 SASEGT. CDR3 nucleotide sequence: TGTGCCAGCAGTGAGGGACTAGCGGGAGGTGCGACCCAGTACTTC. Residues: CASSEGLAGGATQYF.

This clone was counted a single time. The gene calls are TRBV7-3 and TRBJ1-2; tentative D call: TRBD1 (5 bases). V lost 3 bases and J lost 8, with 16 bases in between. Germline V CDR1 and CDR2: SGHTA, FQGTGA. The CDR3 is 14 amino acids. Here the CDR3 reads CASSLGGTEGGYTF. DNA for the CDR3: TGTGCCAGCAGCTTGGGCGGGACCGAAGGCGGCTACACCTTC.

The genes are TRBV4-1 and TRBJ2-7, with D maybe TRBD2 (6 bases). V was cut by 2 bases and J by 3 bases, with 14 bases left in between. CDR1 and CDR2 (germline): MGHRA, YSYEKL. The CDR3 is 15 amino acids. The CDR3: CASSQRSGPFYEQYF. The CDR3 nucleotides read TGCGCCAGCAGCCAACGGAGCGGGCCCTTCTACGAGCAGTACTTC.

CDR3 in amino acids: CASSGGGHLTDTQYF. CDR3 nucleotides: TGTGCCAGCAGCGGGGGGGGACACCTCACAGATACGCAGTATTTT. This chain joins TRBV7-2 and TRBJ2-3; possibly TRBD2 for D (7 bases). The length of the CDR3 is 15 residues. Looked up from germline, CDR1 is SGHTA and CDR2 is FQGNSA. V was trimmed by 5 bases and J by 2 bases, leaving 14 bases between them.

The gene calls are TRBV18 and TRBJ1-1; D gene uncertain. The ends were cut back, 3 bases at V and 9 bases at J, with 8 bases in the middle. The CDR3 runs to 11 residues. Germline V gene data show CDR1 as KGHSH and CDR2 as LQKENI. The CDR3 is CASSPSGKAFF. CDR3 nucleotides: TGTGCCAGCTCACCCTCGGGGAAAGCTTTCTTT. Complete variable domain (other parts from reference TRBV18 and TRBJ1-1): NAGVMQNPRHLVRRRGQEARLRCSPMKGHSHVYWYRQLPEEGLKFMVYLQKENIIDESGMPKERFSAEFPKEGPSILRIQQVVRGDSAAYFCASSPSGKAFFGQGTRLTVV.

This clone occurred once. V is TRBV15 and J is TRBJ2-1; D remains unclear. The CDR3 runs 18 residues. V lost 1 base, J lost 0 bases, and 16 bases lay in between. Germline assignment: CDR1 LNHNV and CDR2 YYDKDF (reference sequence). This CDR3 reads CATSRVPLAPFSYNEQFF. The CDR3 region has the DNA TGTGCCACCAGCAGAGTGCCCTTAGCCCCTTTCTCCTACAATGAGCAGTTCTTC.

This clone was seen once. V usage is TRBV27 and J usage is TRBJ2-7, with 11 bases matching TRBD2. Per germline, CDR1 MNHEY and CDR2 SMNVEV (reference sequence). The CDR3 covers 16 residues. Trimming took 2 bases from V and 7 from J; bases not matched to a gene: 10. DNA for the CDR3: TGTGCCAGCAGTTTACTCTTAGCGGGAGGGCCGGAAGAGCAGTACTTC. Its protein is CASSLLLAGGPEEQYF.

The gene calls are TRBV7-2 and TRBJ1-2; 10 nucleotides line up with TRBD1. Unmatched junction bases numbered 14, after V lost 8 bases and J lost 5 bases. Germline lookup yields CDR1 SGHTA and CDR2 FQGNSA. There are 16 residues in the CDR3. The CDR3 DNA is TGTGCCAGCTATAGTAGGGGGGGGACAGGGGAATATGGCTACACCTTC. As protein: CASYSRGGTGEYGYTF.

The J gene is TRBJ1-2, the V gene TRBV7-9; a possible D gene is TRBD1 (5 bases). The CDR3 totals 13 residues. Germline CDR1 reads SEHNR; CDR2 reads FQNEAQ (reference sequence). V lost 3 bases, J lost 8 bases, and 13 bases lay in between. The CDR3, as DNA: TGTGCCAGCAGCTTTGCGGGGGTATGGGGCTACACCTTC. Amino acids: CASSFAGVWGYTF.

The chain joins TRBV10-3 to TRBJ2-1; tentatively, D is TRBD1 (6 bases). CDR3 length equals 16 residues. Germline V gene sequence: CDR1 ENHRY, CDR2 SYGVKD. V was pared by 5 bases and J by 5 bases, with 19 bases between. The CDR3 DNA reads TGTGCCATCAGTAGTAGGGTCGGACAGCTTGACAATGAGCAGTTCTTC. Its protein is CAISSRVGQLDNEQFF.

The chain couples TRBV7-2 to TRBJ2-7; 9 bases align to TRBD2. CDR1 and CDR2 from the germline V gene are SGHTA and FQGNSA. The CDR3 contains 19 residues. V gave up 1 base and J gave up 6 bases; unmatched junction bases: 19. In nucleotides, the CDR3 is TGTGCCAGCAGCTTAGATACAGAGGGGCGGGAGGGCCATCTTCCCGAGCAGTACTTC. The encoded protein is CASSLDTEGREGHLPEQYF.

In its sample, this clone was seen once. In DNA, the CDR3 is TGTGCCAGCAGCCACACTACTAGCTCCCCCACAGATACGCAGTATTTT. Its translation is CASSHTTSSPTDTQYF. The genes are TRBV9 and TRBJ2-3, with D tentatively TRBD2 (6 bases). Deletions cut 4 bases from V and 2 bases from J, with 17 bases between. Per germline, CDR1 SGDLS and CDR2 YYNGEE. This CDR3 region has 16 residues.

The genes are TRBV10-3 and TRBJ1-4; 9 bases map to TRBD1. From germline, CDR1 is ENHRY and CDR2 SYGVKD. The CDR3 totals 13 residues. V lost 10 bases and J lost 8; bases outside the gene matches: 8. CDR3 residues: CATGDRAEEKLFF. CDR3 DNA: TGTGCCACCGGGGACAGGGCAGAGGAAAAACTGTTTTTT.

The CDR3 sequence is CASSTSGSYEQYF. CDR3 in DNA: TGTGCCAGCTCGACTAGCGGGAGCTACGAGCAGTACTTC. The J gene is TRBJ2-7, the V gene TRBV18, with 12 bases aligning to TRBD2. J lost 3 bases, V lost 6 bases, and 0 bases had no gene match. This CDR3 spans 13 amino acids. Germline-derived CDR1 and CDR2 are KGHSH and LQKENI.

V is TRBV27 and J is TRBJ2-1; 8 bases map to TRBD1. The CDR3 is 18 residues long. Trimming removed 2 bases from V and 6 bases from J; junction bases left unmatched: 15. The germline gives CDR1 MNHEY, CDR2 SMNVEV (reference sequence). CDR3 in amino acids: CASSLVASRGLSGNEQFF. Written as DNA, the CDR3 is TGTGCCAGCAGTTTAGTAGCGTCCAGGGGGCTGTCTGGCAATGAGCAGTTCTTC.

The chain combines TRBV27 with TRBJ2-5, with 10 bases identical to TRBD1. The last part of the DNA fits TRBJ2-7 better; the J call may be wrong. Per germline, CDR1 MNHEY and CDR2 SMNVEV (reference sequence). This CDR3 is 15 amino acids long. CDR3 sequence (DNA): TGTGCCAGCAGTTCCCCGGGACAGGGGAACTACGAGCAGTACTTC. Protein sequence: CASSSPGQGNYEQYF.

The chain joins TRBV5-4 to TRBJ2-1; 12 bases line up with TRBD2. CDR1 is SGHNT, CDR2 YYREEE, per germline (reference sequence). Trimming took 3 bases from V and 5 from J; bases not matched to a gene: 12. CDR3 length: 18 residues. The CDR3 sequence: CASSWTGASGRAHNEQFF. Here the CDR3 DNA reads TGTGCCAGCAGCTGGACAGGGGCTAGCGGGAGGGCTCACAATGAGCAGTTCTTC.

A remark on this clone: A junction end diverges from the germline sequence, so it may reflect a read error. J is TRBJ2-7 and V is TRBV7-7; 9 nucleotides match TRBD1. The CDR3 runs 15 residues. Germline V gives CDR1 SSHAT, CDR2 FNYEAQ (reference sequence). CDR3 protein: CASSLGQGTAYEQYF. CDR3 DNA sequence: TGTGCTAGCAGTTTGGGACAGGGTACTGCCTACGAGCAGTACTTC.

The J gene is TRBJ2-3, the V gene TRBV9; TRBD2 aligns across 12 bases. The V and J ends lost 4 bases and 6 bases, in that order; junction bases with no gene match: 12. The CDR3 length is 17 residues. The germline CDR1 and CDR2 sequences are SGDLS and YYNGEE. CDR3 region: CASSWSSGRAERDTQYF. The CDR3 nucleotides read TGTGCCAGCAGCTGGTCTAGCGGGAGGGCCGAGAGGGATACGCAGTATTTT.

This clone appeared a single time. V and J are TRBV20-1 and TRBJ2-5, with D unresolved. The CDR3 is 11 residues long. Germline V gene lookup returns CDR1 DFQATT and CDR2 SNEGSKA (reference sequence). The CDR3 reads CSSVREETQYF. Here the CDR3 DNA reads TGCAGCTCCGTAAGAGAAGAGACCCAGTACTTC.